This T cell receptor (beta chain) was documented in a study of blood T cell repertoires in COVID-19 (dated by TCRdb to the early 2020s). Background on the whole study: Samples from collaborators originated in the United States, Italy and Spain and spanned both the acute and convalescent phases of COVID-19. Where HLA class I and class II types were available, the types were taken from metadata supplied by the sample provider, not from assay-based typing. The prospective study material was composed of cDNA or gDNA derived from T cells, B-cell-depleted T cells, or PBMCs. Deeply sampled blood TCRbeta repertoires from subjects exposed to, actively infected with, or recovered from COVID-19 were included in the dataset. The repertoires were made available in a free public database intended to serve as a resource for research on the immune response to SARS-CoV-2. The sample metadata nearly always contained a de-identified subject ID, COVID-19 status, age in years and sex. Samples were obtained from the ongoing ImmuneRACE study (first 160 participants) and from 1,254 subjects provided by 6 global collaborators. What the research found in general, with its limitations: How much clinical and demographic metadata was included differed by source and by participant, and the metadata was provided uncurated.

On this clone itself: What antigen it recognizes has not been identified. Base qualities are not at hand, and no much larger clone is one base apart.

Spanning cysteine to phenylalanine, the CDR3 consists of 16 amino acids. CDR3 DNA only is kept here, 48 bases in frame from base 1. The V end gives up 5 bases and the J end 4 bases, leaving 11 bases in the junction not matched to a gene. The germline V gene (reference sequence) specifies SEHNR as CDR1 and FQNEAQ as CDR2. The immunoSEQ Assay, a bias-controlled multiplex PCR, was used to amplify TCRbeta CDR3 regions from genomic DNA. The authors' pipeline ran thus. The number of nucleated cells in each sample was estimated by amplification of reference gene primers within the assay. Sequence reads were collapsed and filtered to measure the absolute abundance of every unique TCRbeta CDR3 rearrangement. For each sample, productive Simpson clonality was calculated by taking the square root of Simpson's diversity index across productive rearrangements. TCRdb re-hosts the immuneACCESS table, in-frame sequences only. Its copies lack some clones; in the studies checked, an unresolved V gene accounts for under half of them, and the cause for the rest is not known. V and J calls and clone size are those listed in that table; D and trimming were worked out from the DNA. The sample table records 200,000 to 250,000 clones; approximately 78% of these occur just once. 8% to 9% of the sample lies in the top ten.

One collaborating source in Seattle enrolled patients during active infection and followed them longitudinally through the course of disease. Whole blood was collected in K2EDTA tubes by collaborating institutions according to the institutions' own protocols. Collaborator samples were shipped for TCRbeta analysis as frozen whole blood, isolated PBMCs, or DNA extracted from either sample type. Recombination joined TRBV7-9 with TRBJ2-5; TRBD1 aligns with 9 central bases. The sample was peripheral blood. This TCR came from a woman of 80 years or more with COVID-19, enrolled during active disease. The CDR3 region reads CASSPTTRQGGETQYF. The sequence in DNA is TGTGCCAGCAGCCCAACGACTAGACAGGGGGGAGAGACCCAGTACTTC. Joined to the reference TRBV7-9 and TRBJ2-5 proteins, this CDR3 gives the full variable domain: DTGVSQNPRHKITKRGQNVTFRCDPISEHNRLYWYRQTLGQGPEFLTYFQNEAQLEKSRLLSDRFSAERPKGSFSTLEIQRTEQGDSAMYLCASSPTTRQGGETQYFGPGTRLLVL.